This is a list of T cell receptor beta chains from one sample in a study of blood T cell repertoires in COVID-19. Repertoires were generated with immunoSEQ multiplex PCR, while TCRdb's copy carries only in-frame clones and drops some. This table holds hundreds of thousands of clones, around nine tenths found once. The source material was peripheral blood. The receptors stem from a human donor in a cohort sampled during active COVID-19. Each CDR3 is given with its conserved first and last residue. Fields, in order: V gene, D gene, J gene, clone size, CDR3 protein, CDR3 DNA. A D gene is named only where the DNA matches it firmly. Clone sizes are given selectively: once, few, many, or a class where the clone is expanded.

v_gene: TRBV30
d_gene: TRBD2
j_gene: TRBJ2-3
abundance: .
CDR3aa: CAWSLPGLAGRTDTQYF
CDR3nt: TGTGCCTGGAGTCTGCCGGGACTAGCGGGTAGGACAGATACGCAGTATTTT

v_gene: TRBV7-9
d_gene: .
j_gene: TRBJ1-1
abundance: .
CDR3aa: CASSPGTAEGTEAFF
CDR3nt: TGTGCCAGCAGCCCAGGGACGGCGGAGGGGACTGAAGCTTTCTTT

v_gene: TRBV19
d_gene: TRBD1
j_gene: TRBJ1-1
abundance: .
CDR3aa: CASSMRGLDTEAFF
CDR3nt: TGTGCCAGTAGTATGAGGGGGCTGGACACTGAAGCTTTCTTT

v_gene: TRBV7-9
d_gene: TRBD2
j_gene: TRBJ2-7
abundance: .
CDR3aa: CASSLGGGRAYEQYF
CDR3nt: TGTGCCAGCAGCTTAGGGGGCGGGAGGGCCTACGAGCAGTACTTC

v_gene: TRBV6-1
d_gene: .
j_gene: TRBJ1-1
abundance: .
CDR3aa: CASSEGRGLNTEAFF
CDR3nt: TGTGCCAGCAGTGAGGGCAGGGGACTGAACACTGAAGCTTTCTTT

v_gene: TRBV5-1
d_gene: .
j_gene: TRBJ2-1
abundance: many
CDR3aa: CASSLGAEGYNEQFF
CDR3nt: TGCGCCAGCAGCTTGGGCGCGGAGGGGTACAATGAGCAGTTCTTC

v_gene: TRBV19
d_gene: .
j_gene: TRBJ1-2
abundance: .
CDR3aa: CASERDYGYTF
CDR3nt: TGTGCCAGTGAGAGAGACTATGGCTACACCTTC

v_gene: TRBV2
d_gene: .
j_gene: TRBJ1-5
abundance: .
CDR3aa: CASRGTAPSAQHF
CDR3nt: TGTGCCAGCCGGGGGACGGCGCCTTCGGCCCAGCATTTT

v_gene: TRBV5-6
d_gene: .
j_gene: TRBJ2-7
abundance: .
CDR3aa: CASSFGQRREQYF
CDR3nt: TGTGCCAGCAGCTTCGGACAAAGGAGAGAGCAGTACTTC

v_gene: TRBV19
d_gene: TRBD2
j_gene: TRBJ2-2
abundance: .
CDR3aa: CASSAAVGRAGELFF
CDR3nt: TGTGCCAGTAGTGCAGCGGTGGGGAGGGCCGGGGAGCTGTTTTTT

v_gene: TRBV2
d_gene: TRBD2
j_gene: TRBJ2-2
abundance: .
CDR3aa: CASTSGGGPTGELFF
CDR3nt: TGTGCCAGCACGAGCGGGGGGGGACCCACCGGGGAGCTGTTTTTT

v_gene: TRBV28
d_gene: .
j_gene: TRBJ2-7
abundance: .
CDR3aa: CASSSSVVYEQYF
CDR3nt: TGTGCCAGCAGTTCTAGCGTGGTATACGAGCAGTACTTC

v_gene: TRBV30
d_gene: .
j_gene: TRBJ2-5
abundance: .
CDR3aa: CAWSLRGPEETQYF
CDR3nt: TGTGCCTGGAGTCTGCGGGGGCCGGAAGAGACCCAGTACTTC

v_gene: TRBV7-9
d_gene: .
j_gene: TRBJ2-7
abundance: .
CDR3aa: CASSFGEEYYYEQYF
CDR3nt: TGTGCCAGCAGCTTCGGAGAGGAGTACTACTACGAGCAGTACTTC

v_gene: TRBV2
d_gene: TRBD1
j_gene: TRBJ1-1
abundance: .
CDR3aa: CASNPRGVNTEAFF
CDR3nt: TGTGCCAGTAATCCCAGGGGGGTGAACACTGAAGCTTTCTTT

v_gene: TRBV5-1
d_gene: TRBD2
j_gene: TRBJ2-1
abundance: .
CDR3aa: CASSFSGGAVGAYNEQFF
CDR3nt: TGCGCCAGCAGCTTTAGCGGGGGGGCCGTAGGGGCCTACAATGAGCAGTTCTTC

v_gene: TRBV9
d_gene: TRBD2
j_gene: TRBJ2-3
abundance: .
CDR3aa: CASSVGSGGGTDTQYF
CDR3nt: TGTGCCAGCAGCGTAGGAAGCGGGGGCGGCACAGATACGCAGTATTTT

v_gene: TRBV10-3
d_gene: .
j_gene: TRBJ1-2
abundance: .
CDR3aa: CAISQGREYYGYTF
CDR3nt: TGTGCCATCAGTCAGGGCAGGGAATACTATGGCTACACCTTC

v_gene: TRBV30
d_gene: TRBD2
j_gene: TRBJ2-1
abundance: .
CDR3aa: CACGRGSSYNEQFF
CDR3nt: TGTGCCTGTGGGAGGGGTAGCTCCTACAATGAGCAGTTCTTC

v_gene: TRBV11-2
d_gene: .
j_gene: TRBJ2-5
abundance: .
CDR3aa: CASSADSSQETQYF
CDR3nt: TGTGCCAGCAGCGCAGACTCGTCCCAAGAGACCCAGTACTTC

v_gene: TRBV5-1
d_gene: .
j_gene: TRBJ1-2
abundance: .
CDR3aa: CASSLGQTPNYGYTF
CDR3nt: TGCGCCAGCAGCTTGGGACAGACTCCAAACTATGGCTACACCTTC

v_gene: TRBV10-2
d_gene: TRBD2
j_gene: TRBJ2-7
abundance: .
CDR3aa: CASTSSWTSSKQYF
CDR3nt: TGCGCCAGCACTTCCTCTTGGACTAGCAGCAAGCAGTACTTC

v_gene: TRBV9
d_gene: TRBD2
j_gene: TRBJ2-1
abundance: .
CDR3aa: CASSVFSSGGPRNEQFF
CDR3nt: TGTGCCAGCAGCGTGTTTTCTAGCGGGGGCCCAAGGAATGAGCAGTTCTTC

v_gene: TRBV6-5
d_gene: TRBD2
j_gene: TRBJ2-5
abundance: .
CDR3aa: CASRLLARETQYF
CDR3nt: TGTGCCAGCAGATTACTAGCGAGGGAGACCCAGTACTTC

v_gene: TRBV30
d_gene: TRBD1
j_gene: TRBJ1-2
abundance: .
CDR3aa: CAWSPGQGVHGYTF
CDR3nt: TGTGCCTGGAGTCCGGGACAGGGGGTCCATGGCTACACCTTC

v_gene: TRBV5-3
d_gene: .
j_gene: TRBJ2-7
abundance: .
CDR3aa: CARSLAVALVYEQYF
CDR3nt: TGTGCCAGAAGCTTGGCCGTGGCTTTGGTATACGAGCAGTACTTC

v_gene: TRBV3-1/TRBV3-2
d_gene: TRBD1
j_gene: TRBJ2-7
abundance: many
CDR3aa: CASSQAGTGASYEQYF
CDR3nt: TGTGCCAGCAGCCAAGCCGGGACAGGGGCCTCCTACGAGCAGTACTTC

v_gene: TRBV7-9
d_gene: .
j_gene: TRBJ1-3
abundance: .
CDR3aa: CASSLGTGNTIYF
CDR3nt: TGTGCCAGCAGCTTAGGAACAGGGAACACCATATATTTT

v_gene: TRBV18
d_gene: TRBD1
j_gene: TRBJ1-4
abundance: .
CDR3aa: CASSTTGAGKLFF
CDR3nt: TGTGCCAGCTCGACGACAGGGGCGGGAAAACTGTTTTTT

v_gene: TRBV3-1/TRBV3-2
d_gene: TRBD2
j_gene: TRBJ2-1
abundance: .
CDR3aa: CASSQDWRETSYNEQFF
CDR3nt: TGTGCCAGCAGCCAAGATTGGCGGGAGACCTCCTACAATGAGCAGTTCTTC

v_gene: TRBV5-5
d_gene: .
j_gene: TRBJ1-2
abundance: few
CDR3aa: CASSLEALGGYTF
CDR3nt: TGTGCCAGCAGCTTGGAGGCACTCGGGGGCTACACCTTC

v_gene: TRBV25-1
d_gene: .
j_gene: TRBJ2-3
abundance: .
CDR3aa: CASSDSRTSSTDTQYF
CDR3nt: TGTGCCAGCAGTGACTCCCGGACATCTAGCACAGATACGCAGTATTTT

v_gene: TRBV5-1
d_gene: TRBD2
j_gene: TRBJ2-1
abundance: .
CDR3aa: CASSLNPSGRLTNEQFF
CDR3nt: TGCGCCAGCAGCTTAAATCCTAGCGGGAGGTTAACGAATGAGCAGTTCTTC

v_gene: TRBV19
d_gene: .
j_gene: TRBJ2-1
abundance: .
CDR3aa: CASSIPLRYNEQFF
CDR3nt: TGTGCCAGTAGTATCCCCCTGCGGTACAATGAGCAGTTCTTC

v_gene: TRBV7-9
d_gene: TRBD2
j_gene: TRBJ2-5
abundance: .
CDR3aa: CASSSGLEQETQYF
CDR3nt: TGTGCCAGCAGCTCCGGACTAGAACAAGAGACCCAGTACTTC

v_gene: TRBV6-5
d_gene: TRBD2
j_gene: TRBJ2-3
abundance: .
CDR3aa: CASSSGLAGPDTQYF
CDR3nt: TGTGCCAGCAGTTCGGGACTAGCGGGACCCGATACGCAGTATTTT

v_gene: TRBV27
d_gene: TRBD2
j_gene: TRBJ2-7
abundance: once
CDR3aa: CASSPAAGVGSYEQYF
CDR3nt: TGTGCCAGCTCGCCAGCAGCGGGAGTCGGCTCCTACGAGCAGTACTTC

v_gene: TRBV9
d_gene: .
j_gene: TRBJ2-2
abundance: .
CDR3aa: CASSDGSWSGELFF
CDR3nt: TGTGCCAGCAGCGACGGGAGCTGGTCCGGGGAGCTGTTTTTT

v_gene: TRBV19
d_gene: TRBD1
j_gene: TRBJ2-3
abundance: .
CDR3aa: CASSRQGGVNTQYF
CDR3nt: TGTGCCAGTAGTAGACAGGGGGGAGTGAATACGCAGTATTTT

v_gene: TRBV10-3
d_gene: TRBD1
j_gene: TRBJ1-2
abundance: .
CDR3aa: CAISEYRGVNYGYTF
CDR3nt: TGTGCCATCAGTGAGTACAGGGGAGTTAACTATGGCTACACCTTC

v_gene: TRBV5-1
d_gene: .
j_gene: TRBJ2-3
abundance: .
CDR3aa: CASSSSTDTQYF
CDR3nt: TGCGCCAGCAGTTCTAGCACAGATACGCAGTATTTT

v_gene: TRBV19
d_gene: .
j_gene: TRBJ2-1
abundance: .
CDR3aa: CASSSVELSSYNEQFF
CDR3nt: TGTGCCAGTAGTTCGGTAGAGCTAAGCTCCTACAATGAGCAGTTCTTC

v_gene: TRBV6-6
d_gene: TRBD2
j_gene: TRBJ2-3
abundance: .
CDR3aa: CASRGLAGVRDTQYF
CDR3nt: TGTGCCAGCAGGGGACTAGCGGGAGTACGAGATACGCAGTATTTT

v_gene: TRBV5-4
d_gene: .
j_gene: TRBJ2-2
abundance: .
CDR3aa: CASSPDRVQNTGELFF
CDR3nt: TGTGCCAGCAGCCCCGACCGGGTTCAGAACACCGGGGAGCTGTTTTTT

v_gene: TRBV2
d_gene: TRBD1
j_gene: TRBJ1-1
abundance: .
CDR3aa: CASRSRGLNTEAFF
CDR3nt: TGTGCCAGCAGGTCGAGGGGGCTGAACACTGAAGCTTTCTTT

v_gene: TRBV4-2
d_gene: TRBD2
j_gene: TRBJ2-7
abundance: .
CDR3aa: CASSQDVAGGLYEQYF
CDR3nt: TGTGCCAGCAGCCAAGATGTGGCGGGGGGGCTCTACGAGCAGTACTTC

v_gene: TRBV6-1
d_gene: TRBD1
j_gene: TRBJ2-2
abundance: .
CDR3aa: CASSEGTGDAGELFF
CDR3nt: TGTGCCAGCAGTGAAGGGACAGGGGACGCCGGGGAGCTGTTTTTT